This T cell receptor beta chain comes out of a study of T cells in Graves' hyperthyroidism and ophthalmopathy (dated by TCRdb to the late 2010s). Broadly, across the study: TCR V-J signatures able to tell the groups apart were searched for in a discovery cohort of approximately 95 patients, of whom more than 40 had Graves' ophthalmopathy and about 60 had stable Graves' hyperthyroidism. The paper reports TCR Vbeta CDR3 sequencing of fewer than 150 peripheral blood samples: 43 ophthalmopathy, about 75 hyperthyroidism and roughly 17 progressor patients. The 100 or so discovery patients were randomly split 7:3 into training and test sets. Following sampling, methimazole starting at 30 mg daily was given to hyperthyroidism patients, and high-dose intravenous methylprednisolone was given to ophthalmopathy patients. Thyroid tissue and blood T-cell repertoires from several Graves' hyperthyroidism patients were also compared in the study. Prospective prediction of ophthalmopathy was tested in an independent validation cohort of about 19 hyperthyroidism patients and roughly 16 patients who later progressed to ophthalmopathy.

The TCR beta CDR3 regions were amplified from the RNA transcripts. For the first round of RT-PCR on the TCR CDR3, the HTBI primer set was used together with the Qiagen OneStep RT-PCR kit. Libraries were constructed in a second round of multiplex PCR, after which size selection and purification were performed. The libraries were sequenced on an Illumina HiSeq2000 using paired-end 100 bp reads. Per the source publication's procedure: SOAPnuke was used to process the raw data, throwing out any read that contained adapters or uncalled bases, had a mean Phred below 15, or lacked an exact constant-primer or identifier match. High-quality paired reads were merged with COPE v1.2.5, and unique nucleotide sequences were defined as clonotypes. MiTCR v1.1 was used to align the clonotypes against IMGT TRBV, TRBD and TRBJ reference segments. The analysis was restricted to V-J combinations with a frequency above 0.0001, which together covered just over 99% of the repertoires. The TCS score was defined as F50 (clonal expansion) divided by E x V (chaos), with BLOSUM62-based TCRdist calculated between CDR3 peptides within each V-J. Welch's t-statistics and random forest reduced roughly 530 V-J features to about 12, which were used in a naive Bayes classifier (R e1071). The similarity between thyroid and blood repertoires was quantified using the Morisita-Horn index. TCRdb reprocessed the public reads (quality trimming at Q25 with fastp, clone calling with MiXCR) and kept in-frame beta chains. A single entry per CDR3 protein holds the most common genes and DNA from its merged rows. Here the V and J calls rest on TCRdb's processing, not on the authors' analysis. The sample yields tens of thousands of distinct CDR3 sequences; 45% to 65% were counted once. The top ten constitute approximately 30% of the sample.

Graves' hyperthyroidism was defined as stable when no progression to ophthalmopathy occurred over 18 months of follow-up. Hyperthyroidism patients were newly diagnosed, had a disease duration of under 2 months, and were aged 18 to 65 years. Exclusion was applied to patients with uncontrolled infections, other autoimmune diseases, pregnancy or lactation. Clinical symptoms, serum thyroxine and TRAb, thyroid ultrasound, and orbital computed tomography formed the basis for the diagnoses. Total RNA was extracted using Trizol reagent, and RNA quality was assessed on an Agilent 2100 Bioanalyzer. Study-wide conclusions, independent of this receptor: In cross-validation, a model built on a 13 V-J signature told ophthalmopathy apart from stable hyperthyroidism with approximately 90% sensitivity and approximately 84% specificity, and in testing the same model reached 80%/75%. Most expanded thyroid clonotypes (frequency above 0.001) were also detected in blood, suggesting blood repertoires may reflect thyroid immune responses. In validation, the model predicted progression to ophthalmopathy with over 65% sensitivity and roughly 75% specificity, a median of 6.5 months before onset. No statistical method was used to fix the sample size in advance, and group allocation was not hidden from the investigators.

On this clonotype itself: What antigen it recognizes has not been identified. No per-base quality is available; no much larger clone lies one base away.

From the germline V gene, CDR1 is MNHNS and CDR2 is SASEGT. The CDR3 numbers 14 residues from cysteine through phenylalanine. Only CDR3 DNA remains: 42 bases, in frame from the first base. The sample taken for sequencing was peripheral blood or thyroid tissue (not recorded which). The receptor comes from a man in his late teens or twenties with Graves' hyperthyroidism. The sequence is built from TRBV6-1 and TRBJ1-5, with TRBD1 matching 8 junction bases. The J call may be incorrect, as the DNA end agrees better with TRBJ2-3. This receptor carries the CDR3 CASRLTGASQPQYF. The DNA sequence is TGTGCCAGCAGACTGACAGGGGCGAGTCAGCCTCAGTATTTT.